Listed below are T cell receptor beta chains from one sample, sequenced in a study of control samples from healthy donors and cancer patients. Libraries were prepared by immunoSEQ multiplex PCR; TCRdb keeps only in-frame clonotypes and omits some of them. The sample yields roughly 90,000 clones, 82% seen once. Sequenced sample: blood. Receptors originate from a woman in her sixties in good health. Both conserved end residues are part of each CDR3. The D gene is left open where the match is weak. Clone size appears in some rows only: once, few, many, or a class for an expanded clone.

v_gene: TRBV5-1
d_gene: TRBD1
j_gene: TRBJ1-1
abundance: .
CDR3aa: CASSVRQGAKGTEAFF
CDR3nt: TGCGCCAGCAGCGTCCGACAGGGGGCAAAGGGAACTGAAGCTTTCTTT

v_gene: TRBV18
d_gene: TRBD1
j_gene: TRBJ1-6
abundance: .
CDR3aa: CASSPGDRGNSPLHF
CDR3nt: TGTGCCAGCTCACCAGGAGACAGGGGGAATTCACCCCTCCACTTT

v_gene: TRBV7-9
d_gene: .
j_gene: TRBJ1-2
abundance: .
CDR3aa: CASTLGFGGGYTF
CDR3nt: TGTGCCAGCACCCTAGGTTTTGGGGGAGGCTACACCTTC

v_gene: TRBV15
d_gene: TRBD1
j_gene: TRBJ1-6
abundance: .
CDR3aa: CATSRDMITGGGSPLHF
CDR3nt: TGTGCCACCAGCAGAGATATGATCACAGGGGGCGGATCACCCCTCCACTTT

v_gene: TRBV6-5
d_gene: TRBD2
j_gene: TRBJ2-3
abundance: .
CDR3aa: CASRRLAGVADTQYF
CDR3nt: TGTGCCAGCAGGCGACTAGCGGGAGTTGCAGATACGCAGTATTTT

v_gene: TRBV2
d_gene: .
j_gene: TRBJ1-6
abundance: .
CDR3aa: CASSEAGRSYNSPLHF
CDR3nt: TGTGCCAGCAGTGAAGCAGGGCGCTCCTATAATTCACCCCTCCACTTT

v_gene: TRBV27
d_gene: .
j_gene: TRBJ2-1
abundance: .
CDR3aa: CASSRQAYNEQFF
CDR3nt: TGTGCCAGCAGCAGACAGGCCTACAATGAGCAGTTCTTC

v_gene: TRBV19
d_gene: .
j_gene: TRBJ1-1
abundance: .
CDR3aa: CASSIRRNTEAFF
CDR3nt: TGTGCCAGTAGTATTAGGCGAAACACTGAAGCTTTCTTT

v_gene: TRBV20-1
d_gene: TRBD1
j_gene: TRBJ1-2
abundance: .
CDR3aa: CSADRGLGYTF
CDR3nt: TGCAGTGCTGACAGGGGGCTTGGCTACACCTTC

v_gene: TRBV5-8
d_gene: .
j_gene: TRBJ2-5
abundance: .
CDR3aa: CASSLGRWTGGGETQYF
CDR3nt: TGTGCCAGCAGCTTAGGTCGATGGACAGGCGGGGGAGAGACCCAGTACTTC

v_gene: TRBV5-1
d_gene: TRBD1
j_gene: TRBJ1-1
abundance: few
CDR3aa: CASSSRDRMTEAFF
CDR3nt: TGCGCCAGCAGCTCTCGGGACAGGATGACTGAAGCTTTCTTT

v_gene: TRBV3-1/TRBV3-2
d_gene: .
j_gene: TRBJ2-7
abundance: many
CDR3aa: CASSPRWLRYF
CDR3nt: TGTGCCAGCAGCCCCCGGTGGCTACGGTACTTC

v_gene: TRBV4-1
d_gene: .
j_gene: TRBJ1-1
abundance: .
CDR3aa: CASSQVLEQVNTEAFF
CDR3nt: TGCGCCAGCAGCCAAGTCCTTGAGCAGGTGAACACTGAAGCTTTCTTT

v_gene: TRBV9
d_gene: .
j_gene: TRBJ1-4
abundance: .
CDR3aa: CASSVGGRGVPHATNEKLFF
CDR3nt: TGTGCCAGCAGCGTAGGGGGAAGGGGGGTGCCCCATGCAACTAATGAAAAACTGTTTTTT

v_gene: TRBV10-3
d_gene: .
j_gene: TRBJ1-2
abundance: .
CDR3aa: CAISEQGPYGYTF
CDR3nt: TGTGCCATCAGTGAGCAGGGCCCCTATGGCTACACCTTC

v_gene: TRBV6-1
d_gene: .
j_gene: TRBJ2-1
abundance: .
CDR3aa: CASSDYPNNEQFF
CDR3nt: TGTGCCAGCAGTGATTATCCCAACAATGAGCAGTTCTTC

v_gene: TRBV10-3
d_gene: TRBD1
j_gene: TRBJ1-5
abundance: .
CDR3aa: CAISESGQGNQPQHF
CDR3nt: TGTGCCATCAGTGAGTCGGGACAGGGGAATCAGCCCCAGCATTTT

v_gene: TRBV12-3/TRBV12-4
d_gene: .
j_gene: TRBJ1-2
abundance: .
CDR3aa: CASSLRAEHGYTF
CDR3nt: TGTGCCAGCAGTTTACGGGCGGAACATGGCTACACCTTC

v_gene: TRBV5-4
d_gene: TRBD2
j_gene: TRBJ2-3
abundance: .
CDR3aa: CASSLGSGRAADTQYF
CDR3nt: TGTGCCAGCAGCTTGGGATCCGGGAGGGCCGCAGATACGCAGTATTTT

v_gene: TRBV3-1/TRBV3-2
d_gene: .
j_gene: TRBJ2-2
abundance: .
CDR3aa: CASSLILASGELFF
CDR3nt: TGTGCCAGCAGCCTCATTCTAGCATCCGGGGAGCTGTTTTTT

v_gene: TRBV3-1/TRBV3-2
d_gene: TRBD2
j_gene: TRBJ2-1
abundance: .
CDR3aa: CASSRILTSGGSYNEQFF
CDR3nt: TGTGCCAGCAGCCGGATCCTGACTAGCGGGGGGTCCTACAATGAGCAGTTCTTC

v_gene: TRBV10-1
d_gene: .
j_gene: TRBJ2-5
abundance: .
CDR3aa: CAIRLGQETQYF
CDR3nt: TGCGCCATCCGACTGGGTCAAGAGACCCAGTACTTC

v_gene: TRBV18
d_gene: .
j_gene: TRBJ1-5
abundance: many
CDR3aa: CASSTPQGPQHF
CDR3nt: TGTGCCAGCTCAACGCCCCAGGGGCCCCAGCATTTT

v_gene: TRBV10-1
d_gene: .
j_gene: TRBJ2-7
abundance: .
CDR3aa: CASSSSYSYEQYF
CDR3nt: TGCGCCAGCAGTAGCTCCTACTCCTACGAGCAGTACTTC

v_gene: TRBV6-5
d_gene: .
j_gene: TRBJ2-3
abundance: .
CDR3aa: CASSRDTFTDTQYF
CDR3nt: TGTGCCAGCAGCCGGGACACTTTCACAGATACGCAGTATTTT

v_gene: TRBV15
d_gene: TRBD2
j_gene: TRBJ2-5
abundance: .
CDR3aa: CATSRDGTSGRWGETQYF
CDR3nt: TGTGCCACCAGCAGAGATGGGACTAGCGGGAGATGGGGGGAGACCCAGTACTTC

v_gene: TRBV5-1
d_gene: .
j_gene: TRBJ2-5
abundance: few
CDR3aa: CASSLGGGETQYF
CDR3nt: TGCGCCAGCAGCTTAGGGGGTGGAGAGACCCAGTACTTC

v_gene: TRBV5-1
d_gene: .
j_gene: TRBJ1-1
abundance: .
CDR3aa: CASSGFGGVNTEAFF
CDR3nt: TGCGCCAGCTCCGGGTTCGGCGGGGTTAACACTGAAGCTTTCTTT

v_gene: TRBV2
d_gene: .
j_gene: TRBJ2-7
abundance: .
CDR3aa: CASSGWEVQYF
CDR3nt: TGTGCCAGCAGCGGTTGGGAGGTGCAGTACTTC

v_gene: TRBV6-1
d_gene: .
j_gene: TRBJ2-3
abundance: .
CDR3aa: CASSEGWGSTDTQYF
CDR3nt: TGTGCCAGCAGTGAGGGCTGGGGCAGCACAGATACGCAGTATTTT

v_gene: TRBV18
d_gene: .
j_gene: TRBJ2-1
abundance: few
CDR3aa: CASSPPGDEQFF
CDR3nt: TGTGCCAGCTCACCACCAGGGGATGAGCAGTTCTTC

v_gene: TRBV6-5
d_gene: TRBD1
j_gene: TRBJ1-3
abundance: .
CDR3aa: CASRWGQDSGNTIYF
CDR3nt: TGTGCCAGCAGATGGGGACAGGACTCTGGAAACACCATATATTTT

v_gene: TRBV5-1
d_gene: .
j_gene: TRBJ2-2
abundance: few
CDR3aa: CASSPVAFGGELFF
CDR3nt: TGCGCCAGCAGCCCCGTAGCCTTCGGGGGGGAGCTGTTTTTT

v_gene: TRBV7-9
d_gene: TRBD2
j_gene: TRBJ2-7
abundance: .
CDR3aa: CASSGLAGVREQYF
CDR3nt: TGTGCCAGCAGCGGACTAGCGGGAGTCCGCGAGCAGTACTTC

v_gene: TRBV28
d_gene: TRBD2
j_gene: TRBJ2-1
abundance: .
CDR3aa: CASRGVGSGRENEQFF
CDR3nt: TGTGCCAGCAGGGGGGTGGGTAGCGGGAGGGAAAATGAGCAGTTCTTC

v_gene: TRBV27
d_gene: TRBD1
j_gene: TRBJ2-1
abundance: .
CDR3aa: CASSTRSGQGTGEQFF
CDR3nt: TGTGCCAGCAGCACGAGATCGGGACAGGGGACGGGTGAGCAGTTCTTC

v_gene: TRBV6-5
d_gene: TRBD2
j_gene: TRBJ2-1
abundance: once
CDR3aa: CASSQTSGRKNEQFF
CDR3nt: TGTGCCAGCAGCCAAACTAGCGGGAGGAAGAACGAGCAGTTCTTC

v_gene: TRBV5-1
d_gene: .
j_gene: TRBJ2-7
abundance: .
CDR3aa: CASRSQGTSYEQYF
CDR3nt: TGCGCCAGCAGGTCTCAGGGGACCTCCTACGAGCAGTACTTC

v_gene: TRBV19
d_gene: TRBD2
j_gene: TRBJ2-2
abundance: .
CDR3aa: CASRSGRDSFTGELFF
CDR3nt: TGTGCCAGTCGAAGCGGGAGGGACTCCTTCACCGGGGAGCTGTTTTTT

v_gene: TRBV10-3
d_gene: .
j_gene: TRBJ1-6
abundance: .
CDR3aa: CAASRQNNNSPLHF
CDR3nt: TGTGCCGCCAGCCGGCAGAATAATAATTCACCCCTCCACTTT

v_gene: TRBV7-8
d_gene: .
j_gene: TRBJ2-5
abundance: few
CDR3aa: CASSLGGVQGQETQYF
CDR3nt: TGTGCCAGCAGCTTAGGGGGCGTTCAGGGACAAGAGACCCAGTACTTC

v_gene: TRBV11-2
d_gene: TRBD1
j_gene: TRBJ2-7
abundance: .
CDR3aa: CASSPGQLLLRGTYEQYF
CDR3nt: TGTGCCAGCTCTCCGGGACAGCTCCTACTTCGGGGAACCTACGAGCAGTACTTC

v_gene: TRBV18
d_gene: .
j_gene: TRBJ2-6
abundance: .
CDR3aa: CASTRTAYHSGANVLTF
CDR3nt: TGTGCCAGCACTCGGACAGCGTACCACTCTGGGGCCAACGTCCTGACTTTC

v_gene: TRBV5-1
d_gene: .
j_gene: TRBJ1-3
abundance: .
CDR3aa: CASSDQGAISGNTIYF
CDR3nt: TGCGCCAGCAGCGATCAGGGCGCGATCTCTGGAAACACCATATATTTT

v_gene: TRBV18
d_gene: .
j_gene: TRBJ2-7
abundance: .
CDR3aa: CASSMGISYEQYF
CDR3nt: TGTGCCAGCTCGATGGGGATCTCCTACGAGCAGTACTTC

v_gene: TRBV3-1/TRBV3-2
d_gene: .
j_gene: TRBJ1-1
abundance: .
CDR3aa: CASSRRRESTEAFF
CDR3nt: TGTGCCAGCAGCCGTCGACGGGAAAGCACTGAAGCTTTCTTT

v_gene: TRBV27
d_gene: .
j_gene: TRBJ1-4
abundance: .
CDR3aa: CATQAVPGGFTFF
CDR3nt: TGTGCCACTCAAGCGGTCCCCGGGGGTTTTACGTTTTTT

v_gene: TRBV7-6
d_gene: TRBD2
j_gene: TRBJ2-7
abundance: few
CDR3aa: CASSFGTSGTYEQYF
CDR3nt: TGTGCCAGCAGCTTCGGGACTAGCGGGACCTACGAGCAGTACTTC

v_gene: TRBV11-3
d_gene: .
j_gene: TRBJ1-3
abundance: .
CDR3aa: CASSLGAGNTIYF
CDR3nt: TGTGCCAGCAGCTTGGGGGCCGGAAACACCATATATTTT

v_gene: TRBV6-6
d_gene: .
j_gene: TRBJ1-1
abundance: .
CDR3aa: CAARDPNTEAFF
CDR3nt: TGTGCCGCCCGGGACCCGAACACTGAAGCTTTCTTT

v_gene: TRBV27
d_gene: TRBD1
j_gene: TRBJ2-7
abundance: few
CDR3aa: CASSLGTGRSYEQYF
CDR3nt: TGTGCCAGCAGCCTAGGGACAGGGAGGTCCTACGAGCAGTACTTC

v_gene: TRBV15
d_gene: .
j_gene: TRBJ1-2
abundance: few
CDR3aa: CATSRVLERNYGYTF
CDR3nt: TGTGCCACCAGCAGAGTCTTGGAACGTAACTATGGCTACACCTTC

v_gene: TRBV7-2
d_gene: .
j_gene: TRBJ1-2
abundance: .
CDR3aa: CASSPRSDGYTF
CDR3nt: TGTGCCAGCAGCCCCCGGTCGGATGGCTACACCTTC

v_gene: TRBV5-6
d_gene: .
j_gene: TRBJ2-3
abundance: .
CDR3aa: CASSLGRVSTDTQYF
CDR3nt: TGTGCCAGCAGCTTGGGGAGGGTTAGCACAGATACGCAGTATTTT

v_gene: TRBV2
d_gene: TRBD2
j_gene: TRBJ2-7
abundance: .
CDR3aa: CASQRESSEQYF
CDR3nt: TGTGCCAGTCAGCGGGAGTCGTCCGAGCAGTACTTC

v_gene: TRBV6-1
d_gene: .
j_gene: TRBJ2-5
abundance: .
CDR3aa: CASSEVPQETQYF
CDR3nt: TGTGCCAGCAGTGAAGTTCCTCAAGAGACCCAGTACTTC

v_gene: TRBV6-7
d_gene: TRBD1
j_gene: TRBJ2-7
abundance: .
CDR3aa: CASITSPGRGRTYEQYF
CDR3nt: TGTGCCAGCATAACAAGTCCCGGCAGGGGGCGGACCTACGAGCAGTACTTC

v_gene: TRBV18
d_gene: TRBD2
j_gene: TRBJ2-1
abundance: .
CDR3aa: CASSLESGGLNEQFF
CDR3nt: TGTGCCAGCTCCCTAGAGAGCGGGGGGCTCAATGAGCAGTTCTTC

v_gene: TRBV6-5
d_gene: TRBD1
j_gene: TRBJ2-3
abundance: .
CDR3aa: CASRLTGEDTQYF
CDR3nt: TGTGCCAGCAGGCTGACAGGGGAGGATACGCAGTATTTT

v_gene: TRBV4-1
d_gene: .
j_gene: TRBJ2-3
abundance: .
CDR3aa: CASSLSLGATDTQYF
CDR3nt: TGCGCCAGCAGCCTAAGTCTCGGGGCCACAGATACGCAGTATTTT